The clone carrying this T cell receptor (beta chain) was seen at least ten times. Its target is not known. This CDR3 region has 14 residues. Germline V lookup: CDR1 MNHNS, CDR2 SASEGT. Germline trimming cut 6 bases from V and 4 bases from J; bases unmatched to any gene: 6. With molecular barcodes, quantitative 5'-RACE was used to make the TCR beta libraries. TCRdb itself ran the 5' RACE reads through MiXCR, one entry per CDR3 protein. The table records about 190,000 distinct CDR3 sequences, approximately 12% of them present only once. The data were obtained in a study of CD8 T cells in ankylosing spondylitis. The study's findings and limits: Significant enrichment of disease-linked clones was reportedly seen in matched ankylosing spondylitis synovial fluid. In reactive arthritis synovial fluid and blood, some motif variants had been reported before. Ankylosing spondylitis blood seemed to carry a telltale TCR beta motif made of several highly homologous variants.

This clonotype was obtained from a female donor with ankylosing spondylitis or in good health (not recorded which). The specimen sequenced was blood, either unsorted or a sorted T cell fraction (not recorded which). The chain couples TRBV6-1 to TRBJ2-3; 8 bases match TRBD2. CDR3 nucleotides: TGTGCCAGCAGAAGCGGGAGCGGTGCAGATACGCAGTATTTT. Protein product: CASRSGSGADTQYF.